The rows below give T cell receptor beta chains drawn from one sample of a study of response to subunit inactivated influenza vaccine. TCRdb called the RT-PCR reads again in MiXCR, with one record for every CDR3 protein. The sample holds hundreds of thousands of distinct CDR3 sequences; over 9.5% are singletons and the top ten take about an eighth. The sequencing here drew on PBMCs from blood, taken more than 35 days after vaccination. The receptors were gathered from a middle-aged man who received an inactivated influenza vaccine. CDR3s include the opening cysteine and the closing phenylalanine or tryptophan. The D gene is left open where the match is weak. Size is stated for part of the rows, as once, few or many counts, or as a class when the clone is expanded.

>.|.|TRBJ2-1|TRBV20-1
CSAREYNEQFF
TGCAGTGCTAGAGAATACAATGAGCAGTTCTTC
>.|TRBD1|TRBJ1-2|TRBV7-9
CASSLITGEGGYTF
TGTGCCAGCAGCTTAATCACAGGGGAGGGAGGCTACACCTTC
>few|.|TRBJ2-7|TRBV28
CASSLLRDGEQYF
TGTGCCAGCAGTTTACTCAGGGACGGCGAGCAGTACTTC
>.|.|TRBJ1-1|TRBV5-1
CASSWIERGTEAFF
TGCGCCAGCAGCTGGATAGAAAGGGGGACTGAAGCTTTCTTT
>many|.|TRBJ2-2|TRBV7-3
CASSAQGTGELFF
TGTGCCAGCAGCGCCCAGGGAACCGGGGAGCTGTTTTTT
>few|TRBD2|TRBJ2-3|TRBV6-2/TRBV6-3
CTSTERGGSTDTQYF
TGTACCAGCACAGAGCGGGGGGGAAGCACAGATACGCAGTATTTT
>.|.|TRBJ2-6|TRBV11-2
CASSSIFRGAGANVLTF
TGTGCCAGCAGCTCGATATTCAGGGGGGCTGGGGCCAACGTCCTGACTTTC
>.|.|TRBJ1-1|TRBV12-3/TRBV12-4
CASSGRANTEAFF
TGTGCCAGCAGTGGACGGGCGAACACTGAAGCTTTCTTT
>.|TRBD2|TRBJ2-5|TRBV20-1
CSADPTSGRTGETQYF
TGCAGTGCTGATCCGACTAGCGGGAGAACCGGAGAGACCCAGTACTTC
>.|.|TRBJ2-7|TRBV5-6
CASSTVHSTYEQYF
TGTGCCAGCAGTACAGTACACTCCACCTACGAGCAGTACTTC
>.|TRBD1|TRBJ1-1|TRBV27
CASSLGQGRLNTEAFF
TGTGCCAGCAGTCTTGGACAGGGTAGATTGAACACTGAAGCTTTCTTT
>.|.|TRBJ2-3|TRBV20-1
CSAAHGGDTQYF
TGCAGTGCCGCCCATGGGGGAGATACGCAGTATTTT
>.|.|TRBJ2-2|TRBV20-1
CSARDQSRNTGELFF
TGCAGTGCTAGAGATCAATCGAGGAACACCGGGGAGCTGTTTTTT
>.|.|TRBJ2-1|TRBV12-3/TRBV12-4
CASSLVSRNEQFF
TGTGCCAGCAGTTTAGTCTCCAGGAATGAGCAGTTCTTC
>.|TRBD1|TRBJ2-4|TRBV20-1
CSARRTGGIDIQYF
TGCAGTGCCCGTCGGACAGGGGGAATAGACATTCAGTACTTC
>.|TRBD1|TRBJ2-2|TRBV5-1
CASSPGQTRGELFF
TGCGCCAGCAGCCCGGGACAGACCCGGGGGGAGCTGTTTTTT
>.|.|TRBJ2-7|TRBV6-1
CASTQMQGSYEQYF
TGTGCCAGCACCCAGATGCAGGGCTCCTACGAGCAGTACTTC
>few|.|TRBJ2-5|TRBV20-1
CSATRQVGRGTQYF
TGCAGTGCTACCCGACAGGTGGGACGGGGGACCCAGTACTTC
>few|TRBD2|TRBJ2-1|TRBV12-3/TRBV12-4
CASSRGTSGGPYNEQFF
TGTGCCAGCAGTCGAGGGACTAGCGGGGGCCCCTACAATGAGCAGTTCTTC
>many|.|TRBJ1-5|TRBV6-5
CASSYGQTNQPQHF
TGTGCCAGCAGTTACGGTCAGACCAATCAGCCCCAGCATTTT
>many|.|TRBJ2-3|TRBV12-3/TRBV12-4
CASSFSFPGGTDTQYF
TGTGCCAGCAGTTTTAGTTTTCCGGGCGGCACAGATACGCAGTATTTT
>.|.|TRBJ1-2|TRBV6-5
CASSLDSSPGYTF
TGTGCCAGCAGTCTCGACAGTAGTCCTGGCTACACCTTC
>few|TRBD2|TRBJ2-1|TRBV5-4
CASSRTSGPTGGEQFF
TGTGCCAGCAGCCGTACTAGCGGGCCGACCGGGGGTGAGCAGTTCTTC
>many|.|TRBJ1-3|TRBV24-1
CATSDSKSSGNTIYF
TGTGCCACCAGTGATTCGAAATCCTCTGGAAACACCATATATTTT
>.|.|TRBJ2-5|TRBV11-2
CASSTPQETQYF
TGTGCCAGCAGCACGCCCCAAGAGACCCAGTACTTC
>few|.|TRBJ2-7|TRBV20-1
CSAAGSGSYEQYF
TGCAGTGCTGCGGGGTCAGGGTCCTACGAGCAGTACTTC
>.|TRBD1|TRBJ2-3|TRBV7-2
CASSLGPETGRTDTQYF
TGTGCCAGCAGCTTAGGCCCCGAGACAGGGCGCACAGATACGCAGTATTTT
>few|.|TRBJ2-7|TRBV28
CASSLLGQEQYF
TGTGCCAGCAGTCTCCTCGGACAGGAGCAGTACTTC
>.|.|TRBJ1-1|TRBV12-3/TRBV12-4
CASSWGARAFF
TGTGCCAGCAGTTGGGGGGCACGGGCTTTCTTT
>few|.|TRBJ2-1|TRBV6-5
CASSYVGGTNEQFF
TGTGCCAGCAGTTACGTTGGGGGGACGAATGAGCAGTTCTTC
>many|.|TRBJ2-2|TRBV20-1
CSASYRANTGELFF
TGCAGTGCTAGTTACAGGGCGAACACCGGGGAGCTGTTTTTT
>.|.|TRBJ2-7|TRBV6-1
CASSPQLAFGEQYF
TGTGCCAGCAGTCCTCAGTTAGCTTTTGGAGAGCAGTACTTC
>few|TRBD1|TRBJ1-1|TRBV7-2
CASSLPPYQGADTEAFF
TGTGCCAGCAGCTTACCTCCCTATCAGGGGGCGGACACTGAAGCTTTCTTT
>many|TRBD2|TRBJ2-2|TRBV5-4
CASSGGPTSGTVGELFF
TGTGCCAGCAGCGGGGGTCCGACTAGCGGGACCGTCGGGGAGCTGTTTTTT
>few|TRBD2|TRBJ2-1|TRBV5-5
CASRQREPWGEQFF
TGTGCCAGCAGGCAGCGGGAGCCCTGGGGTGAGCAGTTCTTC
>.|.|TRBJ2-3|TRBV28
CASSSNSRSDTQSF
TGTGCCAGCAGTTCAAACAGCCGGTCTGATACGCAGTCTTTT
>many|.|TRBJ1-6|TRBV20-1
CSARALFPGDYSPLHF
TGCAGTGCTAGAGCTCTCTTCCCGGGTGACTATTCACCCCTCCACTTT
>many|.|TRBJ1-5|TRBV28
CASSLWSDRRYSNQPQHF
TGTGCCAGCAGTTTATGGTCAGACAGGCGGTACAGCAATCAGCCCCAGCATTTT
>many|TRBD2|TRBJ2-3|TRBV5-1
CASSRGLARNTDTQYF
TGCGCCAGCAGCCGGGGACTAGCGAGAAACACAGATACGCAGTATTTT
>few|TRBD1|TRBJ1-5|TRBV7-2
CASSTWTGPNQPQHF
TGTGCCAGCAGCACTTGGACAGGACCCAATCAGCCCCAGCATTTT
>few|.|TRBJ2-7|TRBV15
CATSSLERVPLYEQYF
TGTGCCACCAGCAGTCTTGAACGGGTTCCACTTTACGAGCAGTACTTC
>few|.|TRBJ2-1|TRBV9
CASSPRPHSGNYNNEQFF
TGTGCCAGCAGCCCCCGCCCCCATAGCGGAAACTACAACAATGAGCAGTTCTTC
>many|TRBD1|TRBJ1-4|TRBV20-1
CSAGQGTNEKLFF
TGCAGTGCCGGACAGGGAACTAATGAAAAACTGTTTTTT
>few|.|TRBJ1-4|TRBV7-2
CASSSPRKNEKLFF
TGTGCCAGCAGCTCCCCCAGGAAGAATGAAAAACTGTTTTTT
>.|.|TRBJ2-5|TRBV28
CASSARRTQYF
TGTGCCAGCAGTGCACGAAGGACCCAGTACTTC
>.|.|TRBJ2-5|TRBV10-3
CAINPGGPKETQYF
TGTGCCATCAACCCCGGTGGCCCAAAAGAGACCCAGTACTTC
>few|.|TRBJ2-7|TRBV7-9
CASSLDNAYEQYF
TGTGCCAGCAGCTTAGACAACGCCTACGAGCAGTACTTC
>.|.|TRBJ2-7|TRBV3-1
CASSPLPSVLEQYF
TGTGCCAGCAGCCCCCTCCCCTCGGTTCTAGAGCAGTACTTC